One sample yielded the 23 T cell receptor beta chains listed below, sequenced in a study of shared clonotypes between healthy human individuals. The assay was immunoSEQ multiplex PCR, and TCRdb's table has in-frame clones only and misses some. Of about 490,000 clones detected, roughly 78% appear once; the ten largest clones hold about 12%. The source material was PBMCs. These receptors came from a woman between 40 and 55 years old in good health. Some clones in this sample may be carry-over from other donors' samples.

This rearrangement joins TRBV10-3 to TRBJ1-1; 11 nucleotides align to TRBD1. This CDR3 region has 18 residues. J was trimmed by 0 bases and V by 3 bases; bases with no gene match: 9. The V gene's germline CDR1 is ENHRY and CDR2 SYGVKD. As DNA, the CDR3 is TGTGCCATCAGTGACAGGACAGGGGGCTCTCCGGTGAACACTGAAGCTTTCTTT. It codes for CAISDRTGGSPVNTEAFF.

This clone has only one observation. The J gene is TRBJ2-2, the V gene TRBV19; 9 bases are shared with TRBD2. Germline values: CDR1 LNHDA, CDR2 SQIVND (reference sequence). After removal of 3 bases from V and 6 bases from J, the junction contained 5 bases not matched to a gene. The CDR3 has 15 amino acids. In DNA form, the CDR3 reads TGTGCCAGTAGTATCCTAGCGGGAAAGGCCGGGGAGCTGTTTTTT. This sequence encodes CASSILAGKAGELFF.

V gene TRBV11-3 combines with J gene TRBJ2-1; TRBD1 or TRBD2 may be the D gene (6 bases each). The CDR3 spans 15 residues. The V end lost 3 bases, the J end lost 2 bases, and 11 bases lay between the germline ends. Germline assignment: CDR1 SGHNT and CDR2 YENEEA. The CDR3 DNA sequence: TGTGCCAGCAGCTTGGGCCGGGGGCCCTACAATGAGCAGTTCTTC. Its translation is CASSLGRGPYNEQFF. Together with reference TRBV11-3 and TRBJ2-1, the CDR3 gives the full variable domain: EAGVVQSPRYKIIEKKQPVAFWCNPISGHNTLYWYLQNLGQGPELLIRYENEEAVDDSQLPKDRFSAERLKGVDSTLKIQPAELGDSAVYLCASSLGRGPYNEQFFGPGTRLTVL.

The chain's CDR3 is CASSQDRGYLTNYGYTF. The CDR3 DNA is TGCGCCAGCAGCCAAGATCGAGGTTATCTTACTAACTATGGCTACACCTTC. This chain connects TRBV4-1 to TRBJ1-2; D gene unclear. The V end lost 0 bases, the J end lost 0 bases, and 14 bases lay between the germline ends. Germline loops: CDR1 MGHRA, CDR2 YSYEKL. This CDR3 is built from 17 residues.

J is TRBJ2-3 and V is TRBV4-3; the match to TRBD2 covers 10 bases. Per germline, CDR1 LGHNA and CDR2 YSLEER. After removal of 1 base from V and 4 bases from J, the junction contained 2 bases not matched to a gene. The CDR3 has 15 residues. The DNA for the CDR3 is TGCGCCAGCAGCCAAGGGCTAGCGGGAGCAGATACGCAGTATTTT. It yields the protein CASSQGLAGADTQYF.

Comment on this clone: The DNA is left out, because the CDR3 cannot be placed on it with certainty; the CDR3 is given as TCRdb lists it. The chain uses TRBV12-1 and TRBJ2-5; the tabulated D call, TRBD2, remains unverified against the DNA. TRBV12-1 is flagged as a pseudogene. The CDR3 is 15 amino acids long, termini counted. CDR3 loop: CASSFGSGSQETQYF.

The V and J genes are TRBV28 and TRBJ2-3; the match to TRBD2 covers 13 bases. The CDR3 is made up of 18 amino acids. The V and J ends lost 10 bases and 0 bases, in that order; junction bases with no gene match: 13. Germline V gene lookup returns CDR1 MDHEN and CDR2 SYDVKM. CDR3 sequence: CATSKLAGGPPSTDTQYF. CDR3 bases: TGTGCCACCTCCAAACTAGCGGGAGGGCCCCCTAGCACAGATACGCAGTATTTT.

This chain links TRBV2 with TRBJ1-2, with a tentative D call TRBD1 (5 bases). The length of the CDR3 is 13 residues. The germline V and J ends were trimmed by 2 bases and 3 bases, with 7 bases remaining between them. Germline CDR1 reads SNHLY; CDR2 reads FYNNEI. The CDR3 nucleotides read TGTGCCAGCAGTGAACAGGGCTACTATGGCTACACCTTC. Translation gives CASSEQGYYGYTF.

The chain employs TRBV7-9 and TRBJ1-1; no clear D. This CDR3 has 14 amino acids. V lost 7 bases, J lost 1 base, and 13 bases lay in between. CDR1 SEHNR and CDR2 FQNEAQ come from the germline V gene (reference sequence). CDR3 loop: CASTADGTNTEAFF. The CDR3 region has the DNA TGTGCCAGCACCGCGGACGGAACGAACACTGAAGCTTTCTTT.

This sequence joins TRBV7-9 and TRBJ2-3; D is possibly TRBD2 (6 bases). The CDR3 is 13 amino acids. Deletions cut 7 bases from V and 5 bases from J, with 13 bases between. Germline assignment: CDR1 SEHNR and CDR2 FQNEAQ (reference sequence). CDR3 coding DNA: TGTGCCAGCATTGAGGAGGGGATAGATACGCAGTATTTT. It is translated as CASIEEGIDTQYF. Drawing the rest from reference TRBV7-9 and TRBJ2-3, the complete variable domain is DTGVSQNPRHKITKRGQNVTFRCDPISEHNRLYWYRQTLGQGPEFLTYFQNEAQLEKSRLLSDRFSAERPKGSFSTLEIQRTEQGDSAMYLCASIEEGIDTQYFGPGTRLTVL.

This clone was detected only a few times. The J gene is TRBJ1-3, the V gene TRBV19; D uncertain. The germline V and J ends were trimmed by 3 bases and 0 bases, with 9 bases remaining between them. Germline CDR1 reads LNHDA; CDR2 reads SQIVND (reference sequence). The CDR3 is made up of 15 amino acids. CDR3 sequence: CASSIRRISGNTIYF. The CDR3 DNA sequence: TGTGCCAGTAGTATCCGACGGATCTCTGGAAACACCATATATTTT.

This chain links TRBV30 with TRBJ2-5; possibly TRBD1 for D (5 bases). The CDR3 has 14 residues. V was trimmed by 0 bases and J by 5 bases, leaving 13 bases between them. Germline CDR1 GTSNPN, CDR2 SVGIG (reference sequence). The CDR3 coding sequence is TGTGCCTGGAGTGTACGGGTAGGGGCGGAGACCCAGTACTTC. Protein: CAWSVRVGAETQYF.

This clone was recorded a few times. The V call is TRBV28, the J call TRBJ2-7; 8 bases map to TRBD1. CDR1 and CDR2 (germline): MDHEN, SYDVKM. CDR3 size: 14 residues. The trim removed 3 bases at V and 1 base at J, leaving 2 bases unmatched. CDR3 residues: CASSFGDRSYEQYF. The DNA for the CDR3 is TGTGCCAGCAGTTTTGGGGACAGGTCCTACGAGCAGTACTTC. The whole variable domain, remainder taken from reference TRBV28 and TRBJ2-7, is DVKVTQSSRYLVKRTGEKVFLECVQDMDHENMFWYRQDPGLGLRLIYFSYDVKMKEKGDIPEGYSVSREKKERFSLILESASTNQTSMYLCASSFGDRSYEQYFGPGTRLTVT.

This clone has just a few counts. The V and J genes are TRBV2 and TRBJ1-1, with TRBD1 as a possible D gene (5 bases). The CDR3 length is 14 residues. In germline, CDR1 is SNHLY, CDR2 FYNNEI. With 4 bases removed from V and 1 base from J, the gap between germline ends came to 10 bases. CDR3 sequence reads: CASSVTGTNTEAFF. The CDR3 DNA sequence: TGTGCCAGCAGTGTAACAGGAACGAACACTGAAGCTTTCTTT.

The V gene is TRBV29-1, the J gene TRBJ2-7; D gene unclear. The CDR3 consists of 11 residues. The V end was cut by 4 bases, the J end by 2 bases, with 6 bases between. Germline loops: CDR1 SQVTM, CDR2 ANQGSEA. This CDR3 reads CSVVTAYEQYF. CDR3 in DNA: TGCAGCGTTGTAACTGCCTACGAGCAGTACTTC.

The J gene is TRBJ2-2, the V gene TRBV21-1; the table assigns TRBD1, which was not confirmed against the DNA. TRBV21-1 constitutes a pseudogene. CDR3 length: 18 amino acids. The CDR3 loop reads CASSKLRPDRGQGGELFF. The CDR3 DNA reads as TGTGCCAGCAGCAAATTACGCCCCGACAGGGGGCAAGGCGGGGAGCTGTTTTTT.

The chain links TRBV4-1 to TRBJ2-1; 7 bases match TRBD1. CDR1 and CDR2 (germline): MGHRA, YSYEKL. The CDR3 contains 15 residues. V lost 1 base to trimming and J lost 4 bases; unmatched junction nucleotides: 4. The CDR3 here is CASSQAEGQYNEQFF. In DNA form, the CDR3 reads TGCGCCAGCAGCCAAGCTGAGGGACAGTACAATGAGCAGTTCTTC.

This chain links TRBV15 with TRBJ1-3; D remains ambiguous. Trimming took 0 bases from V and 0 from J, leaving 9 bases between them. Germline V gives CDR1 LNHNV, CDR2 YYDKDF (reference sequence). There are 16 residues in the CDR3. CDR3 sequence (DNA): TGTGCCACCAGCAGAGATCCGGGCCCCTCTGGAAACACCATATATTTT. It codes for CATSRDPGPSGNTIYF.

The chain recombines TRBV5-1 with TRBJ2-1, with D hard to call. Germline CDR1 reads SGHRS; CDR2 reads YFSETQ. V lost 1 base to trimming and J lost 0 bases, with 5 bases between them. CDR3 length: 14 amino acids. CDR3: CASSLLSSYNEQFF. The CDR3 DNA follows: TGCGCCAGCAGCTTGCTGAGCTCCTACAATGAGCAGTTCTTC.

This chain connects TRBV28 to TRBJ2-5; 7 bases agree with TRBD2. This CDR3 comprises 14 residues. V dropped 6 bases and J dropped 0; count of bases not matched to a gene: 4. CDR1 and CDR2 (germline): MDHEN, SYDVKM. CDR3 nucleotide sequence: TGTGCCAGCAGATACGCGGGAGACCAAGAGACCCAGTACTTC. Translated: CASRYAGDQETQYF. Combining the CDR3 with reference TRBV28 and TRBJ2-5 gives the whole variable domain DVKVTQSSRYLVKRTGEKVFLECVQDMDHENMFWYRQDPGLGLRLIYFSYDVKMKEKGDIPEGYSVSREKKERFSLILESASTNQTSMYLCASRYAGDQETQYFGPGTRLLVL.

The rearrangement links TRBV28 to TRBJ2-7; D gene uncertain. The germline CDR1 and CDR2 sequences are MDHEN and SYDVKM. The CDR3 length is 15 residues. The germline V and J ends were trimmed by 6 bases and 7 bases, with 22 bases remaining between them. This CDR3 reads CASSPTNSGPREQYF. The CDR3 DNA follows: TGTGCCAGCAGCCCTACCAACAGTGGGCCTCGGGAGCAGTACTTC.

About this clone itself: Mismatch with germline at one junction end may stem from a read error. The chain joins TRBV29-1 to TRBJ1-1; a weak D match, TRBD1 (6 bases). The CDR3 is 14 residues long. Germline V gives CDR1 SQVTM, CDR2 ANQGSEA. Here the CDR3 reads CSVVQNTGNTETFF. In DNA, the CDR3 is TGCAGCGTTGTCCAGAATACAGGGAACACTGAAACTTTCTTT.

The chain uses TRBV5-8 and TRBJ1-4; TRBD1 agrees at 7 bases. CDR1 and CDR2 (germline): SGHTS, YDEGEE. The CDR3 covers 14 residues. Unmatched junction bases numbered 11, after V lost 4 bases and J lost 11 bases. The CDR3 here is CASSPTGDPKKLFF. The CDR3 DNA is TGTGCCAGCAGCCCTACAGGGGATCCTAAGAAACTGTTTTTT.